This T cell receptor beta chain derives from a study of CD8 T cells in Susac syndrome. Between the trimmed V and J ends, which lost 3 bases and 1 base, there was a span of 7 bases. This CDR3 has 13 amino acids. Germline-derived CDR1 and CDR2 are DFQATT and SNEGSKA (reference sequence). The authors reverse transcribed roughly 0.5 to 1 ug RNA with random hexamers. TCRdb passed the immunoSEQ multiplex PCR reads through MiXCR, listing each CDR3 protein once. This sample has tens of thousands of distinct CDR3 sequences, with 85% to 95% found just once. The chain recombines TRBV20-1 with TRBJ1-5; D ambiguous. This receptor was identified in a human donor with Susac syndrome. Sequenced material: CD4+ T cells from PBMCs. The CDR3 spells CSASGVSNQPQHF. The CDR3 nucleotides read TGCAGTGCTAGCGGGGTGAGCAATCAGCCCCAGCATTTT.